This TCR beta chain was captured in a study of T cell repertoires in cytomegalovirus infection. V trimming: 4 bases; J trimming: 12 bases; junction bases outside the gene matches: 15. The CDR3 covers 16 residues. Germline CDR1 KGHDR, CDR2 SFDVKD. TCRdb redid the calling of the reads with MiXCR, one entry per CDR3 protein. In the table there are some 310,000 distinct CDR3 sequences, around 25% of which are singletons. The table lists this clonotype with a few counts. What it recognizes is unknown. The J gene is TRBJ2-1, the V gene TRBV24-1; the match to TRBD2 covers 9 bases. The sequencing used cultured PBMCs, collected from culture after CMV antigen stimulation. This TCR was recovered from a human donor in good health (CMV status not recorded). Some clones in this sample may be carry-over from other donors' samples. CDR3 DNA: TGTGCCACCAGTGACGAAAGCGGGAGGACCTCGGAGGGGCAGTTCTTC. This translates into CATSDESGRTSEGQFF.